The text below deals with one T cell receptor (beta chain). Its antigen specificity is not known. Nothing much larger sits one base from this clone, and base qualities are not available. CDR1 and CDR2 were assigned from the germline V gene as KGHSH and LQKENI. The CDR3 covers 15 residues, taking in both the cysteine and the phenylalanine. Kept here is only the CDR3 DNA, which spans 45 bases and is read in frame from base 1. Trimming removed 3 bases from V and 2 bases from J; the gene matches leave 7 bases unexplained. This specimen comes from a study of cytomegalovirus exposure and HLA in healthy donors (dated by TCRdb to about 2017). For the wider study: An earlier analysis of some 550 of the donors reported about 250 Gb of sequence data and 120 million or so unique TCR beta sequences from about 179 million T cells. An earlier analysis of 450 to 750 of the donors used high-throughput TCR beta sequencing to judge whether each TCR beta V gene segment behaved as functional or pseudogenic. Donor age, sex, ethnicity and CMV serostatus were compiled alongside the repertoire data. Using immunosequencing, the study profiled T cell repertoires from about 650 subjects and related those repertoires to cytomegalovirus serostatus. In the later analysis, no new phenotypic data were used to find candidate immune exposures; instead, reliance was placed on TCR beta sequences and their occurrence across donors. Typing coverage differed by locus: A, B, C, DRB1 and DQB1 were typed in about 620-640 donors, DQA1 in 522, DPA1 in over 600, and DPB1 in around 490. Among about 400 genotyped donors of the cohort, an average of around 250,000 unique TCR beta nucleotide sequences was sequenced per donor, of which roughly 17% were non-productive. Of the 350 to 450 genotyped donors, roughly 85% fell in the genetic ancestry cluster associated with self-reported Caucasian donors. To predict cytomegalovirus infection status, the study brought together high-throughput TCR immunosequencing, statistical association of individual TCRs with disease status, and machine learning. Every discovery cohort repertoire had been produced on one sequencing platform. To study patterns of TCR occurrence, a later analysis re-analyzed previously published TCR beta repertoires from 550 to 800 donors and added high-resolution HLA genotyping. A later genetic analysis used genome-wide SNP genotypes for about 60% of the roughly 700 donors, treating that subset as a discovery cohort. An early release that covered fewer than 800 HLA-typed donors contained about 290 gigabases of sequencing data and some 87 million unique TCR sequences. The study aimed to test whether signatures of past pathogen exposure could be identified by cataloging public T cell receptors. Five DR-DQ haplotypes were treated as single units for association and clustering because of strong linkage in the cohort. Besides the first cohort of more than 650 subjects, a separate validation cohort made up of some 110 different subjects was used. Both class I and class II loci were covered by HLA typing, at four-digit resolution.

Overall study outcomes, separate from this receptor: The 87-base-pair reads could not distinguish some IMGT-functional V segments, including TRBV6-2 and TRBV6-3, so those segments were excluded. For the cohort, immune exposure information was limited to CMV serostatus. Because counts were too low, about 15 rarely observed V segments, including chromosome 9 orphons, were left out of the earlier analysis of over 550 of the donors. A later analysis found that TCR association rates varied across HLA loci, with DRB1 alleles showing the most associated TCRs and HLA-C alleles the fewest. A total of about 180 TCR beta chains were listed by the study as associated with cytomegalovirus. A further reported finding was that TCR beta sequences accurately predicted the HLA-A and HLA-B alleles for most subjects in the first cohort. Strong co-occurrence of HLA alleles, especially DR and DQ, made assigning TCR associations to individual alleles difficult. The presence/absence analyses assumed that sequencing depth was roughly uniform across donors, and that assumption may not be true. It was suggested by the authors that the approach could potentially be generalized to other disease states and immunological phenotypes. The cohort was sequenced for TCR beta chains only, and without alpha or paired-chain data the features that could be detected were limited. In a later analysis, HLA-associated TCR beta chains were found to be more clonally expanded and to have lower generation probabilities than equally common non-associated chains. Most TCR sequences were observed very rarely across donors, whereas some public TCRs were present in many individuals. Because HLA typing was unavailable for some donors at each locus, only the typed subset was used in association tests. A group of highly shared sequence variants was considered likely to be a technical artifact of the sequencing pipeline. Several of the top co-occurrence clusters appeared to be linked to parvovirus B19, influenza, CMV and Epstein-Barr virus, according to a later analysis. Specific HLA alleles were associated with more than 15,000 TCR beta sequences at a false discovery rate of 0.05 in a later analysis. A later genetic analysis reported fewer N-insertions in productive TCRs among donors in an Asian-associated ancestry cluster than the roughly 700-donor mean. The classifier was reported to diagnose cytomegalovirus status with high specificity and sensitivity in both the original cohort and the validation cohort. In an earlier analysis of some 540 of the donors, most TCR beta V segments appeared in productive rearrangements about 87% or about 30% of the time, broadly matching IMGT annotations. Linkage disequilibrium might explain the correlated functional status among segregating V segments, but an unknown experimental factor could not be ruled out. A few of the identified cytomegalovirus-associated TCR beta chains were confirmed in vitro to be specific for cytomegalovirus antigens. V-gene and J-gene trimming of TCR beta chains was associated with a missense DCLRE1C variant in a later genetic analysis, and the association was replicated in an independent cohort. A later analysis found that most CMV-associated TCR beta chains appeared HLA-restricted, with HLA associations seemingly driven largely by CMV exposure.

The cohort was made up of 650 to 700 healthy bone marrow donors. Cohort members were all nominally healthy when sampled, although unrecorded immune exposures were likely present. The donor tested CMV seropositive, placing the donor among the 289 seropositive members of the cohort. Every donor gave a peripheral blood sample, and the peripheral blood mononuclear cells from that sample were used for TCR beta sequencing. The Qiagen DNeasy Blood Extraction Kit was used to extract genomic DNA from the blood cell samples. The library came from the immunoSEQ multiplex PCR assay. For the multiplex PCR, a mixture combining 60 forward primers for TCR Vbeta segments and 13 reverse primers for TCR Jbeta segments was used. The CDR3 region of rearranged TCR beta genes was amplified from genomic DNA by a multiplex PCR assay. The Illumina HiSeq System was used to sequence the amplified TCR beta libraries as 87-base-pair reads. Concerning the study's data processing: In a later analysis, around 80 million unique TCR beta chains were counted across the 650 to 700 repertoires, and roughly 10 million of these chains were shared by at least two donors. To remove PCR and sequencing errors, raw reads were error-corrected and collapsed into unique sequences using a nearest-neighbor algorithm that merged closely related sequences. Alignment of CDR3 sequences to IMGT reference sequences was used to assign V, D and J gene segments. Each retained sequence needed at least a six-nucleotide match to both a V gene segment and a J gene segment. A rearrangement counted as productive if the CDR3 had no stop codons and remained in frame with V and J, and every other rearrangement counted as non-productive. CDR3 was defined according to IMGT convention as the region running from the second conserved V-encoded cysteine to the conserved J-encoded phenylalanine. In an earlier analysis of around 540 of the donors, sequences lacking an unambiguous match to a single V gene segment were excluded. In an earlier analysis of several hundred of the donors, V segments were called functional above 56.7% productive rearrangements and were called segregating when the between-donor standard deviation exceeded 5%. A statistical classification framework was built for diagnosing cytomegalovirus status from the catalog of TCR beta chain sequences. In a later analysis, TCR nucleotide sequences were compared against IMGT/GENE-DB human TR gene sequences so that V and J genes could be assigned. A later analysis assigned CDR3 sequences and most-parsimonious VDJ recombination scenarios with the TCRdist pipeline. In a later analysis, every TCR beta chain was defined by the combination of its CDR3 amino acid sequence and its V-gene family, and reads without a unique V-gene family were dropped. A later analysis removed roughly 590 highly shared, low-generation-probability nucleotide sequences to deal with suspected cross-contamination and a sequencing artifact. For each public chain, a later analysis derived a clonal expansion index from normalized ranks of inferred template counts within each repertoire. A later analysis computed generation probabilities with a VDJ recombination model fitted to out-of-frame rearrangements, and checked the results against IGoR. A later analysis scored TCR-TCR, TCR-HLA and TCR-CMV co-occurrence with hypergeometric tests, applying a repertoire-size bias correction to TCR pairs. A later analysis estimated false discovery rates by permuting HLA or CMV assignments 20 times. In a later analysis, co-occurring TCRs were grouped with DBSCAN, and TCRdist sequence similarity was added when clustering was performed within HLA-allele-positive subsets. Co-occurrence clustering excluded repertoires with fewer than 30,000 or more than 120,000 public chains, plus five with anomalous nucleotide sharing. TCRdb mirrors the immuneACCESS table, restricted to in-frame sequences. Some clones are absent from its copies; in checked studies, under half trace to an unresolved V gene, and the reason for the others is unknown. That table is the source of V, J and clone size, and D and trimming were worked out from the DNA. The sample data list roughly 93,000 clones, and about 80% of these were observed just once. 9.5% to 13% of the sample is held by the ten biggest clonotypes.

Sample: PBMCs. This clonotype originated in a man aged 18 to 29 in good health and CMV-seropositive. The chain joins TRBV18 to TRBJ2-7; a stretch of 7 junction bases matches TRBD1. The CDR3 here reads CASSPGQAKTYEQYF. The base sequence is TGTGCCAGCTCACCCGGACAGGCGAAGACCTACGAGCAGTACTTC.